This note documents a single T cell receptor beta chain sequence. What it binds is not known. Source study methods: ImmunoSEQ supplied junction-only sequences lacking quality scores, so filtering was different. Assay used: immunoSEQ multiplex PCR; TCRdb lists only in-frame clones, some missing. V, J and clone size derive from that table, while D and trimming were established from the DNA sequence. This table has 400,000 to 500,000 clones, around three quarters appearing once. The data were taken from a study of shared clonotypes between healthy human individuals. Study-wide results and caveats: Specimens sampled were limited to blood, with tissue repertoires likely differing. The diversity represented, both genetic and in exposure history, was limited by few donors.

CDR3 length: 15 amino acids. Germline V CDR1 and CDR2: SGHTA, FQGNSA. V lost 5 bases to trimming and J lost 9 bases; unmatched junction nucleotides: 13. This receptor was obtained from a woman in her thirties or forties in good health. Some clones in this sample may be carry-over from other donors' samples. Input material: PBMCs. The J gene is TRBJ1-5, the V gene TRBV7-2; TRBD1 agrees at 7 bases. The CDR3 bases are TGTGCCAGCAGCCCCAAGACAGGGAACCAGAGGCCCCAGCATTTT. Its protein is CASSPKTGNQRPQHF. The full variable domain, its missing parts supplied by reference TRBV7-2 and TRBJ1-5, is GAGVSQSPSNKVTEKGKDVELRCDPISGHTALYWYRQSLGQGLEFLIYFQGNSAPDKSGLPSDRFSAERTGGSVSTLTIQRTQQEDSAVYLCASSPKTGNQRPQHFGDGTRLSIL.